The rows below give T cell receptor beta chains drawn from one sample of a study of T-cell memory formation after mild COVID-19. Using its own MiXCR run on the 5' RACE reads, TCRdb lists one record per CDR3 protein. The sample has about 210,000 distinct CDR3 sequences; 25% to 35% are singletons. Sequencing input: PBMCs or a T cell subset sorted from them (not recorded which). Source of these receptors: an adult woman who had mild COVID-19 (a few samples of this study predate the infection). Cell type and time point are not known. The CDR3 runs from the conserved cysteine through the conserved F or W. The D gene is left open where the match is weak. Clone size appears in some rows only: once, few, many, or a class for an expanded clone.

-	TRBV12-3/TRBV12-4	-	TRBJ1-1	TGTGCCAGCAGTTTCGCGGTGGACACTGAAGCTTTCTTT	CASSFAVDTEAFF
-	TRBV6-5	TRBD1	TRBJ1-2	TGTGCCAGCAGCTCGACAGGGAACTATGGCTACACCTTC	CASSSTGNYGYTF
-	TRBV11-3	-	TRBJ2-1	TGTGCCAGCAGCTTCGAAACCGGTGAGCAGTTCTTC	CASSFETGEQFF
few	TRBV5-1	-	TRBJ2-3	TGCGCCAGCAGCTTGATCCCCACAGATACGCAGTATTTT	CASSLIPTDTQYF
few	TRBV7-9	TRBD1	TRBJ2-1	TGTGCCAGCAGCTTCACCCCCGGGACAGGGGTTGACAATGAGCAGTTCTTC	CASSFTPGTGVDNEQFF
few	TRBV15	-	TRBJ2-5	TGTGCCACTAGGGAGGACCGGGACCAAGAGACCCAGTACTTC	CATREDRDQETQYF
few	TRBV11-3	-	TRBJ1-2	TGTGCCAGCAGCCCCAGAAGCGGCTCCGCTAACTATGGCTACACCTTC	CASSPRSGSANYGYTF
-	TRBV3-1	-	TRBJ2-3	TGTGCCAGCAGCCCGGAACACGGGGCGTCAGATACGCAGTATTTT	CASSPEHGASDTQYF
-	TRBV6-5	-	TRBJ1-6	TGTGCCAGCAGTTACCGTCAGGGTTGGTCACCCCTCCACTTT	CASSYRQGWSPLHF
-	TRBV9	-	TRBJ2-1	TGTGCCAGCAGCGGGGAGGGACATATGGAGCAGTTCTTC	CASSGEGHMEQFF
few	TRBV7-6	TRBD1	TRBJ1-3	TGTGCCAGCAGCTCCGGACAGGGCGGAGGTGGAAACACCATATATTTT	CASSSGQGGGGNTIYF
-	TRBV6-1	TRBD1	TRBJ1-1	TGTGCCAGCAGTGAAGCGCTCTCAGGGGGCGGCGGGACTTTCTTT	CASSEALSGGGGTFF
few	TRBV29-1	-	TRBJ1-2	TGCAGCGCCACAGGTTCCTGGGGCTATGGCTACACCTTC	CSATGSWGYGYTF
-	TRBV27	TRBD2	TRBJ2-3	TGTGCCAGCAGTTTCATGCGGGAGGCGCAGTATTTT	CASSFMREAQYF
-	TRBV7-2	-	TRBJ1-2	TGTGCCAGCAGCTTATTGGGCAGGGAGGAACAACACTATGGCTACACCTTC	CASSLLGREEQHYGYTF
few	TRBV7-8	TRBD2	TRBJ2-1	TGTGCCAGCAGCTTTGGGACCGGGACTAGTCTCAGTGAGCAGTTCTTC	CASSFGTGTSLSEQFF
-	TRBV6-6	TRBD2	TRBJ2-1	TGTGCCAGCAGACTCGACGGGGGGATCTACAATGAGCAGTTCTTC	CASRLDGGIYNEQFF
-	TRBV7-9	-	TRBJ2-7	TGTGCCAGCAGCCCCCCTGGTACCTCCTACGAGCAGTACTTC	CASSPPGTSYEQYF
-	TRBV27	-	TRBJ1-2	TGTGCCAGCAGTTTAAAGCGGCCAAGGGAAGGCTATGGCTACACCTTC	CASSLKRPREGYGYTF
-	TRBV6-5	-	TRBJ1-2	TGTGCCAGCAGTTACGAGGGCCGAAACTATGGCTACACCTTC	CASSYEGRNYGYTF
-	TRBV18	-	TRBJ2-7	TGTGCCAGCTCACCGGTACGGGATTACTACGAGCAGTACTTC	CASSPVRDYYEQYF
few	TRBV12-3/TRBV12-4	TRBD2	TRBJ2-5	TGTGCCAGCAGTTTATTTAGCGGGGGGGCGGAGGAGACCCAGTACTTC	CASSLFSGGAEETQYF
-	TRBV7-8	-	TRBJ2-3	TGTGCCAGCAGCTTAACCGAAGCGGATACGCAGTATTTT	CASSLTEADTQYF
few	TRBV24-1	-	TRBJ2-7	TGTGCCACCAGTGACCCCGGGTCTAACTACGAGCAGTACTTC	CATSDPGSNYEQYF
-	TRBV20-1	TRBD2	TRBJ2-3	TGCAGTGCCCCCGAACTGACTAGCGGGGGCACAGATACGCAGTATTTT	CSAPELTSGGTDTQYF
-	TRBV7-2	TRBD1	TRBJ1-2	TGTGCCAGCAGGTGGACAGGGGGCGCCTTCGATGGCTACACCTTC	CASRWTGGAFDGYTF
few	TRBV11-2	-	TRBJ1-1	TGTGCCAGCAGCTTAGGGGCTGAAGCTTTCTTT	CASSLGAEAFF
-	TRBV2	-	TRBJ1-1	TGTGCCAGCAGTGAGCACAGCCTTGACGGGTTAGCTTTCTTT	CASSEHSLDGLAFF
-	TRBV7-6	-	TRBJ1-5	TGTGCCAGCAGCTTAGCGGCTAATCAGCCCCAGCATTTT	CASSLAANQPQHF
many	TRBV4-1	TRBD1	TRBJ2-5	TGCGCCAGCAGCCAAGAACAGACAGGGGGTCAAGAGACCCAGTACTTC	CASSQEQTGGQETQYF
-	TRBV7-9	TRBD2	TRBJ2-3	TGTGCCAGCAGCTCTCAAGGACTAGCGGGAGTCTGGGATACGCAGTATTTT	CASSSQGLAGVWDTQYF
few	TRBV7-9	-	TRBJ1-1	TGTGCCAGCAGCTACCGCTGGGCCACTGAAGCTTTCTTT	CASSYRWATEAFF
-	TRBV27	-	TRBJ2-1	TGTGCCAGCAGTTTGTGGCTTAGTCTCTCCTACAATGAGCAGTTCTTC	CASSLWLSLSYNEQFF
few	TRBV7-3	-	TRBJ1-5	TGTGCCAGCAGCTATACAAGGGACCAGCCCCAGCATTTT	CASSYTRDQPQHF
-	TRBV3-1	-	TRBJ2-7	TGTGCCAGCAGCCAAGCACAATGGGAGCAGTACTTC	CASSQAQWEQYF
few	TRBV2	-	TRBJ2-5	TGTGCCAGCAGTTGGTATGTCCAAGAGACCCAGTACTTC	CASSWYVQETQYF
few	TRBV7-2	TRBD2	TRBJ2-5	TGTGCCAGCAGCTTTTCTCTAGCGGGAGGGCTAAAAGAGACCCAGTACTTC	CASSFSLAGGLKETQYF
-	TRBV25-1	-	TRBJ2-3	TGTGCCAGCACGGGGGTAGATACGCAGTATTTT	CASTGVDTQYF
few	TRBV7-3	-	TRBJ2-7	TGTGCCCTTCTGAGAGACGAGCAGTACTTC	CALLRDEQYF
-	TRBV4-2	-	TRBJ2-7	TGTGCCAGCAGCCAAGGGGCCGGGTGGTCGTACGAGCAGTACTTC	CASSQGAGWSYEQYF
many	TRBV29-1	-	TRBJ2-1	TGCAGCGTGAGCCGGGACACCGCTAGCTACAATGAGCAGTTCTTC	CSVSRDTASYNEQFF
few	TRBV5-4	TRBD2	TRBJ2-1	TGTGCCAGCAGCATAGCGGGGTACAATGAGCAGTTCTTC	CASSIAGYNEQFF
few	TRBV9	TRBD2	TRBJ2-1	TGTGCCAGCAGCGGAGGGACTAGCGGGGCACTTGAGCAGTTCTTC	CASSGGTSGALEQFF
many	TRBV5-1	-	TRBJ2-5	TGCGCCAGCAGTCGGGGGTCAGGGGCGTTTCGGGAGACCCAGTACTTC	CASSRGSGAFRETQYF
-	TRBV5-4	-	TRBJ2-3	TGTGCCAGCAGCGCCGGGACCCCCGACTACACAGATACGCAGTATTTT	CASSAGTPDYTDTQYF
-	TRBV30	TRBD2	TRBJ2-7	TGTGCCTGGGGGGCCGGACTAGGATACGAGCAGTACTTC	CAWGAGLGYEQYF
-	TRBV7-9	-	TRBJ2-7	TGTGCCAGCAGCTTCAGGGGAAGCGAGCAGTACTTC	CASSFRGSEQYF